Shown below are 3 T cell receptor beta chains from a single sample sequenced in a study of blood T cell repertoires in COVID-19. Clones were read by immunoSEQ multiplex PCR, and TCRdb kept only the in-frame ones, dropping some. This sample carries around 33,000 clones, nearly 80% of them seen once, and the ten largest clones take just over 35%. Sequenced: peripheral blood. These receptors came from a man aged 80 or over with acute or convalescent COVID-19.

The gene calls are TRBV20-1 and TRBJ1-5; D is ambiguous. Germline-derived CDR1 and CDR2 are DFQATT and SNEGSKA (reference sequence). This CDR3 region has 14 residues. Trimming cost V 3 bases and J 3 bases, with 12 bases left between them. The CDR3 bases are TGCAGTGCTAGTCCGCGGATTCCCAATCAGCCCCAGCATTTT. It yields the protein CSASPRIPNQPQHF.

This clone appeared once. This sequence joins TRBV13 and TRBJ2-2; 14 bases are a match to TRBD2. The CDR3 loop spans 18 amino acids. The junction had 5 bases not matched to a gene; V was cut back by 5 bases and J by 0 bases. Germline lookup yields CDR1 PRHDT and CDR2 FYEKMQ (reference sequence). The CDR3 DNA reads TGTGCCAGCAGCCTGGGACTAGCGGGGGCTTCGAACACCGGGGAGCTGTTTTTT. Translated: CASSLGLAGASNTGELFF.

The genes are TRBV11-2 and TRBJ1-1, with D possibly matching TRBD1 (6 bases). Trimming stripped 5 bases from V and 4 bases from J, with 17 bases between. CDR3 size: 15 residues. From germline, CDR1 is SGHAT and CDR2 FQNNGV. The CDR3 reads CASSPSRGGGTEAFF. The CDR3 DNA reads TGTGCCAGCAGCCCTAGTAGGGGAGGGGGCACTGAAGCTTTCTTT.